This T cell receptor (beta chain) appears in the sequencing data of a study of molecular identifiers for immune sequencing clone quantification. The CD8+CD4-CCR7+CD45RA+ phenotype defined the sorted naive CD8 T cells. TCRdb reanalysed the PCR reads using MiXCR and keeps one entry per CDR3 protein. The data contain about half a million distinct CDR3 sequences, roughly 24% of them singletons. This clonotype was seen a handful of times. The CDR3 is made up of 15 amino acids. Germline CDR1 reads MGHRA; CDR2 reads YSYEKL. Trimming removed 0 bases at V and 5 bases at J, with 14 bases between. The receptor comes from a human donor in good health. Some libraries in this study had Jurkat cell RNA spiked in. The specimen sequenced was naive CD8+ T cells from blood, with Jurkat cell RNA spiked in. Documented subset: FACS-sorted CD8+CD4-CCR7+CD45RA+ naive T cells. V usage is TRBV4-1 and J usage is TRBJ2-7; D ambiguous. CDR3 coding DNA: TGCGCCAGCAGCCAAGAGTTTGCCGCAGACCACGAGCAGTACTTC. Its protein product is CASSQEFAADHEQYF.